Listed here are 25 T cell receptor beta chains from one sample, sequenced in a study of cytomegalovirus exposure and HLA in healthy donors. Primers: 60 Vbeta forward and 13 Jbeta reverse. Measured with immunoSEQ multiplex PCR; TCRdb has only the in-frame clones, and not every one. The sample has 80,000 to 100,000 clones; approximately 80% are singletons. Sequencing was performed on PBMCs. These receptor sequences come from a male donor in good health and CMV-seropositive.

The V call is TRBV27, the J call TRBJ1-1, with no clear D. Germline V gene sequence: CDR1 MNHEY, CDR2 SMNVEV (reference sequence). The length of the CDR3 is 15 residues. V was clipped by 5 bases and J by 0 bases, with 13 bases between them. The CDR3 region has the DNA TGTGCCAGCAGTCCCCCCCCGAGGATGAACACTGAAGCTTTCTTT. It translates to CASSPPPRMNTEAFF.

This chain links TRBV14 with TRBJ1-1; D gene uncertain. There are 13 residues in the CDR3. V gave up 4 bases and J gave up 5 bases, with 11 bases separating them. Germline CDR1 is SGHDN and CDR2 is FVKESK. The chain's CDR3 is CASSPLRWTEAFF. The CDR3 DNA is TGTGCCAGCAGCCCCCTGAGGTGGACTGAAGCTTTCTTT.

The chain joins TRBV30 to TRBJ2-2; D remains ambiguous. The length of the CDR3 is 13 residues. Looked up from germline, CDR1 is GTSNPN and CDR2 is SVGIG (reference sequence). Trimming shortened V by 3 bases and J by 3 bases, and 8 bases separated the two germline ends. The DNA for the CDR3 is TGTGCCTGGAGGGCAGATTACACCGGGGAGCTGTTTTTT. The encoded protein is CAWRADYTGELFF.

The CDR3 DNA reads as TGTGCCAGCAGCTTGGCCGCGAGCGATGAGCAGTTCTTC. Translation: CASSLAASDEQFF. The chain is built from TRBV5-6 and TRBJ2-1; D ambiguous. CDR1 SGHDT and CDR2 YYEEEE come from the germline V gene. This CDR3 spans 13 amino acids. V was trimmed by 0 bases and J by 8 bases, leaving 9 bases between them.

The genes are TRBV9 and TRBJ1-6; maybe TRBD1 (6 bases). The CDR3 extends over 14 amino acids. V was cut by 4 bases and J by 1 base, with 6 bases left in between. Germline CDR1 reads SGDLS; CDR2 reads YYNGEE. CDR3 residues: CASSRGSYNSPLHF. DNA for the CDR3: TGTGCCAGCAGCAGGGGGTCCTATAATTCACCCCTCCACTTT.

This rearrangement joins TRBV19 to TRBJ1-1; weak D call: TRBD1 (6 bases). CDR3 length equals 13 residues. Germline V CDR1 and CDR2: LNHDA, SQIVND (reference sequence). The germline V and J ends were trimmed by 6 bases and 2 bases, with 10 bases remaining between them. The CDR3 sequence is CASRTQGNTEAFF. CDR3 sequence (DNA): TGTGCCAGTAGGACACAGGGCAACACTGAAGCTTTCTTT.

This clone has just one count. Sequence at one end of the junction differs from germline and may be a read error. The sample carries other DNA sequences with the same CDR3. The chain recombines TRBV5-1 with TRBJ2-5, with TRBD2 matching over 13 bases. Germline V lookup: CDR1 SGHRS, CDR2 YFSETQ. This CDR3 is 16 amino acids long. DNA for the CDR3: TGCGCCAGCAGGCCTACTAGCGGGGGGGCCGCAGAGACTCAGTACTTC. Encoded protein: CASRPTSGGAAETQYF.

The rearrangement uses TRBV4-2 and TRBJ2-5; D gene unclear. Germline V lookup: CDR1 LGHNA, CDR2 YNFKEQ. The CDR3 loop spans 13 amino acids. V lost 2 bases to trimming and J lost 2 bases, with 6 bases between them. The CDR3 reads CASSQNSQETQYF. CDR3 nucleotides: TGTGCCAGCAGCCAAAATTCTCAAGAGACCCAGTACTTC.

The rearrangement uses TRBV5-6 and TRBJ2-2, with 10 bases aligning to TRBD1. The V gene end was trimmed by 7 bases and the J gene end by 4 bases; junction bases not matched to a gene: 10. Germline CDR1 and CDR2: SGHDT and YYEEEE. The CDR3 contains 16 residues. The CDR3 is CASGYRTGGITGELFF. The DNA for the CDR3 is TGTGCCAGCGGTTATCGGACAGGGGGTATCACCGGGGAGCTGTTTTTT.

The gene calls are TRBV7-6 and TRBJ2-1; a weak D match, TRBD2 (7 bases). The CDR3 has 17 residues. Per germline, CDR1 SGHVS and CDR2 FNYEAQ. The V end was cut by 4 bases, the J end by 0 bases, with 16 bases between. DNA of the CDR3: TGTGCCAGCAGCTCCCTAGGGAGGGGGGGCTCCTACAATGAGCAGTTCTTC. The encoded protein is CASSSLGRGGSYNEQFF.

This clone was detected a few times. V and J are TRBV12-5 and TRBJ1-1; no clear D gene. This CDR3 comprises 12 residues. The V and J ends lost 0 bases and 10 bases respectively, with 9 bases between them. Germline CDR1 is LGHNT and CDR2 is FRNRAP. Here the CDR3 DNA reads TGTGCTAGTGGTTTGGTCGGACTGAGAGCTTTCTTT. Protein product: CASGLVGLRAFF. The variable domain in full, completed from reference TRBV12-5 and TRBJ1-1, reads DARVTQTPRHKVTEMGQEVTMRCQPILGHNTVFWYRQTMMQGLELLAYFRNRAPLDDSGMPKDRFSAEMPDATLATLKIQPSEPRDSAVYFCASGLVGLRAFFGQGTRLTVV.

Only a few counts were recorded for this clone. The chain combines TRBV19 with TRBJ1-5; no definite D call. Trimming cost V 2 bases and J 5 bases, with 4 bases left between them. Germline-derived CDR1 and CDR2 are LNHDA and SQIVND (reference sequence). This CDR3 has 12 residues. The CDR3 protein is CASSISDQPQHF. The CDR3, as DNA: TGTGCCAGTAGTATATCGGATCAGCCCCAGCATTTT.

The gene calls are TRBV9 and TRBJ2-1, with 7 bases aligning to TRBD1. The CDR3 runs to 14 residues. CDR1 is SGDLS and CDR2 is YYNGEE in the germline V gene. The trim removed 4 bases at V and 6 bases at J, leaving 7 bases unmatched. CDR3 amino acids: CASSLGGVPNEQFF. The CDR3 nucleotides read TGTGCCAGCAGCTTAGGGGGCGTCCCCAATGAGCAGTTCTTC.

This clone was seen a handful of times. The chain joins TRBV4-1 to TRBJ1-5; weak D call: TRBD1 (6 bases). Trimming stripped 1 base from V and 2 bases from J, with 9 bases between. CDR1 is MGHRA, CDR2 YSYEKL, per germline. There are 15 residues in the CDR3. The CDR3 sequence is CASSQVQGGNQPQHF. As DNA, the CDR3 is TGCGCCAGCAGCCAAGTACAGGGCGGCAATCAGCCCCAGCATTTT.

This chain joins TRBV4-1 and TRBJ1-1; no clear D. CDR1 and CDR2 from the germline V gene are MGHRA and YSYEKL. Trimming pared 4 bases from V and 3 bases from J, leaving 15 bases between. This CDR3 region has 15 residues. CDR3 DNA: TGCGCCAGCAGCCCCGACGCGGGGTTGGACACTGAAGCTTTCTTT. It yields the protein CASSPDAGLDTEAFF.

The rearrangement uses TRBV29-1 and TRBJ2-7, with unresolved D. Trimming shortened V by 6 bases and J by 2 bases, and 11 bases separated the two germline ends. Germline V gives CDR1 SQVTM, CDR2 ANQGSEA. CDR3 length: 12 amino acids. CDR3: CSVQKAPYEQYF. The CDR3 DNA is TGCAGCGTACAGAAAGCCCCCTACGAGCAGTACTTC.

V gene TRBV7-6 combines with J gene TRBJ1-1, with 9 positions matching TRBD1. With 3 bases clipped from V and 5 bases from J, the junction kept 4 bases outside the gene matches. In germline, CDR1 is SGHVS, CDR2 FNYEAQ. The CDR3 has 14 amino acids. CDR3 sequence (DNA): TGTGCCAGCAGCTTTGGGGACAGGGCTACTGAAGCTTTCTTT. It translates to CASSFGDRATEAFF. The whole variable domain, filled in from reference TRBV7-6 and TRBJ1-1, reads GAGVSQSPRYKVTKRGQDVALRCDPISGHVSLYWYRQALGQGPEFLTYFNYEAQQDKSGLPNDRFSAERPEGSISTLTIQRTEQRDSAMYRCASSFGDRATEAFFGQGTRLTVV.

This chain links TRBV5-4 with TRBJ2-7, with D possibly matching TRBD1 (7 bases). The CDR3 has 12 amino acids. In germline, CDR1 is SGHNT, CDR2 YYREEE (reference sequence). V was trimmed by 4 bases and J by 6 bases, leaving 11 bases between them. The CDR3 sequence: CASSGGTVEQYF. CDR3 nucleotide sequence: TGTGCCAGCAGCGGAGGGACAGTCGAGCAGTACTTC. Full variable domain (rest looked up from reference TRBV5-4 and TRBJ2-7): ETGVTQSPTHLIKTRGQQVTLRCSSQSGHNTVSWYQQALGQGPQFIFQYYREEENGRGNFPPRFSGLQFPNYSSELNVNALELDDSALYLCASSGGTVEQYFGPGTRLTVT.

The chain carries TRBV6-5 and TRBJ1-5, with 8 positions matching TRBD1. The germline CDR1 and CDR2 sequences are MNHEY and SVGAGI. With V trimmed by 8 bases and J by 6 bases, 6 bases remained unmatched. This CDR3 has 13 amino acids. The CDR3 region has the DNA TGTGCCAGCCGCGGACAGGGATTTCAGCCCCAGCATTTT. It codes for CASRGQGFQPQHF.

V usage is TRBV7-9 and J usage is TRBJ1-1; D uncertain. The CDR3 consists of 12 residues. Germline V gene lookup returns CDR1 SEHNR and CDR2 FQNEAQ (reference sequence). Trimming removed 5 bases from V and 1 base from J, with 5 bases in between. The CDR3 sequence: CASSQANTEAFF. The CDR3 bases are TGTGCCAGCAGCCAGGCGAACACTGAAGCTTTCTTT.

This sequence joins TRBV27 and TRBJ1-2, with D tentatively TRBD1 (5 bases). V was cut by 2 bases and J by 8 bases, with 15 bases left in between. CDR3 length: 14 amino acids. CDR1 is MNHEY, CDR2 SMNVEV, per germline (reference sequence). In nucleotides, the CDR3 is TGTGCCAGCAGTTTAAGTGGGCAGGGCGCGGGCTACACCTTC. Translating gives CASSLSGQGAGYTF.

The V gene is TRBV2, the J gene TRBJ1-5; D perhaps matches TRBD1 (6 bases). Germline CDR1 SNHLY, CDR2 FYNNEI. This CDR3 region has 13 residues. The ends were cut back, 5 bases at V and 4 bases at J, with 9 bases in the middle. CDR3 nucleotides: TGTGCCAGCAGTAACCAGGGGAATCAGCCCCAGCATTTT. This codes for CASSNQGNQPQHF.

The CDR3 DNA reads TGTGCCAGCAGTTCCAGTAACCGACTAGCGGGGGATTCAGATACGCAGTATTTT. The encoded protein is CASSSSNRLAGDSDTQYF. This sequence joins TRBV27 and TRBJ2-3; 12 nucleotides align to TRBD2. The CDR3 runs 18 residues. Germline CDR1 and CDR2: MNHEY and SMNVEV (reference sequence). J gave up 4 bases and V 4 bases, and 12 bases lay outside the gene matches.

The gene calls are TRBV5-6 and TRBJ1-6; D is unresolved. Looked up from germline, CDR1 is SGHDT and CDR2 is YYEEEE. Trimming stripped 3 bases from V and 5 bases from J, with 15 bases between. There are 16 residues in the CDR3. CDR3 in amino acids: CASSSTERLNNSPLHF. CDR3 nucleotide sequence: TGTGCCAGCAGCTCGACTGAGCGACTGAATAATTCACCCCTCCACTTT.

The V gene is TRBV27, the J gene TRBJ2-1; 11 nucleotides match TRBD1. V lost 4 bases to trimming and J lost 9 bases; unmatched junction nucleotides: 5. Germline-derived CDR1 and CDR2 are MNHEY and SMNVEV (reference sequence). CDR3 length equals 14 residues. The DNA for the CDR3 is TGTGCCAGCAGTTGGGACAGGGGGTTAAGTGAGCAGTTCTTC. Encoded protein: CASSWDRGLSEQFF.